The 15 T cell receptor beta chains below were found in one sample sequenced in a study of CD8 T cells in Susac syndrome. An amount of RNA that ranged from roughly 0.45 to 1 ug was reverse transcribed with random hexamers. TCRdb passed the immunoSEQ multiplex PCR reads through MiXCR, listing each CDR3 protein once. The data contain 400,000 to 550,000 distinct CDR3 sequences, more than 80% of them seen just once; the ten biggest clones take up about 0.12%. What was sequenced was CD8+ T cells from PBMCs. The receptors stem from a human donor with multiple sclerosis.

The rearrangement links TRBV20-1 to TRBJ1-5; TRBD1 matches at 9 bases. Germline values: CDR1 DFQATT, CDR2 SNEGSKA (reference sequence). The CDR3 is made up of 18 amino acids. The ends lost 2 bases at V and 0 bases at J; junction bases unmatched: 11. As DNA, the CDR3 is TGCAGTGCTAGATCAGGGGACAGGGCCCTTTATAGCAATCAGCCCCAGCATTTT. The encoded protein is CSARSGDRALYSNQPQHF.

The chain combines TRBV5-1 with TRBJ2-7; D call uncertain. In germline, CDR1 is SGHRS, CDR2 YFSETQ. This CDR3 contains 15 residues. V gave up 0 bases and J gave up 5 bases, with 15 bases separating them. The CDR3 here is CASSLEDPGGDEQYF. In DNA form, the CDR3 reads TGCGCCAGCAGCTTGGAGGACCCTGGTGGGGACGAGCAGTACTTC.

The chain carries TRBV19 and TRBJ1-5, with a possible D match to TRBD1 (6 bases). The CDR3 sequence is 14 residues long. Germline CDR1 LNHDA, CDR2 SQIVND (reference sequence). The V gene lost 2 bases and the J gene lost 4 bases, with 9 bases spanning the gap. The CDR3 sequence is CASSIWQGNQPQHF. DNA for the CDR3: TGTGCCAGTAGTATATGGCAGGGGAATCAGCCCCAGCATTTT.

The chain recombines TRBV4-1 with TRBJ1-1; D is undetermined. V dropped 1 base and J dropped 11 bases, with 8 bases sitting between them. The CDR3 extends over 11 amino acids. Germline-derived CDR1 and CDR2 are MGHRA and YSYEKL. CDR3 residues: CASSQGEWAFF. CDR3 nucleotide sequence: TGCGCCAGCAGCCAAGGAGAATGGGCTTTCTTT.

This clonotype showed up just once. V usage is TRBV2 and J usage is TRBJ2-3, with TRBD1 identical over 7 bases. The V and J ends lost 6 bases and 2 bases, in that order; junction bases with no gene match: 14. CDR1 is SNHLY and CDR2 is FYNNEI in the germline V gene. The CDR3 spans 17 residues. The CDR3 DNA reads as TGTGCCAGCAGGGCTAACCAACGGGACAGCGACACAGATACGCAGTATTTT. This translates into CASRANQRDSDTDTQYF. Combining the CDR3 with reference TRBV2 and TRBJ2-3 gives the whole variable domain EPEVTQTPSHQVTQMGQEVILRCVPISNHLYFYWYRQILGQKVEFLVSFYNNEISEKSEIFDDQFSVERPDGSNFTLKIRSTKLEDSAMYFCASRANQRDSDTDTQYFGPGTRLTVL.

The chain employs TRBV9 and TRBJ1-5; D call uncertain. From germline, CDR1 is SGDLS and CDR2 YYNGEE. CDR3 size: 14 residues. Trimming pared 0 bases from V and 8 bases from J, leaving 12 bases between. The CDR3 reads CASSVEGEDEPQHF. The CDR3 DNA is TGTGCCAGCAGCGTAGAGGGAGAGGACGAGCCCCAGCATTTT.

The V gene is TRBV5-4, the J gene TRBJ2-1; possible D gene TRBD2, 5 bases. V lost 3 bases to trimming and J lost 2 bases, with 9 bases between them. Germline CDR1 and CDR2: SGHNT and YYREEE (reference sequence). The CDR3 extends over 14 amino acids. CDR3 coding DNA: TGTGCCAGCAGCTCCCCCGGGGCCTACAATGAGCAGTTCTTC. It translates to CASSSPGAYNEQFF. Based on the CDR3 plus reference TRBV5-4 and TRBJ2-1, the full variable domain is ETGVTQSPTHLIKTRGQQVTLRCSSQSGHNTVSWYQQALGQGPQFIFQYYREEENGRGNFPPRFSGLQFPNYSSELNVNALELDDSALYLCASSSPGAYNEQFFGPGTRLTVL.

The chain uses TRBV5-4 and TRBJ2-2, with unresolved D. Germline lookup yields CDR1 SGHNT and CDR2 YYREEE (reference sequence). This CDR3 contains 14 residues. Between the trimmed V and J ends, which lost 4 bases and 5 bases, there was a span of 12 bases. The CDR3 region has the DNA TGTGCCAGCAGCCAAGACTTTATTACCGGGGAGCTGTTTTTT. It specifies CASSQDFITGELFF.

Remarks on this clonotype: The conserved closing phenylalanine or tryptophan is absent in this CDR3, likely reflecting a read error. The chain recombines TRBV20-1 with TRBJ2-7, with D unclear. Trimming cost V 4 bases and J 0 bases, with 10 bases left between them. CDR3 length: 13 residues. Germline CDR1 reads DFQATT; CDR2 reads SNEGSKA (reference sequence). CDR3 residues: CSAKQVSSYEQYL. The DNA of the CDR3 is TGCAGTGCTAAGCAGGTCTCCTCCTACGAGCAGTACCTC.

V gene TRBV6-5 combines with J gene TRBJ1-5; 7 nucleotides agree with TRBD1. Germline lookup yields CDR1 MNHEY and CDR2 SVGAGI. V shed 4 bases and J 6 bases; nucleotides not matched to a gene: 6. This CDR3 region has 14 residues. The DNA of the CDR3 is TGTGCCAGCAGTTCTTTAGGGGGCAGTCAGCCCCAGCATTTT. Amino acid sequence: CASSSLGGSQPQHF.

The genes are TRBV6-2 or TRBV6-3 and TRBJ2-1; 15 bases align to TRBD2. From germline, CDR1 is MNHEY and CDR2 SVGEGT. V shed 6 bases, J shed 2 bases, and the junction held 2 bases outside the gene matches. The CDR3 covers 16 residues. The CDR3 region has the DNA TGTGCCAGCAGAGGACTAGCGGGAGGGACCTACAATGAGCAGTTCTTC. Protein sequence: CASRGLAGGTYNEQFF.

The chain carries TRBV6-1 and TRBJ1-2; D uncertain. V was clipped by 3 bases and J by 5 bases, with 7 bases between them. Per the germline V gene, CDR1 is MNHNS and CDR2 is SASEGT. This CDR3 has 12 residues. The CDR3 protein is CASSDERYGYTF. CDR3 coding DNA: TGTGCCAGCAGTGACGAGCGGTATGGCTACACCTTC.

This clonotype was detected once. The chain combines TRBV4-1 with TRBJ1-1, with D hard to call. This CDR3 comprises 13 residues. V was pared by 1 base and J by 7 bases, with 10 bases between. Germline assignment: CDR1 MGHRA and CDR2 YSYEKL. The CDR3 DNA is TGCGCCAGCAGCCAAGCAGGCAACCTTGAAGCTTTCTTT. Protein sequence: CASSQAGNLEAFF.

The rearrangement uses TRBV3-1 and TRBJ2-7, with unresolved D. The CDR3 consists of 14 residues. Germline values: CDR1 LGHDT, CDR2 YNNKEL (reference sequence). Trimming took off 0 bases at V and 3 bases at J, with 9 bases between the two ends. CDR3 residues: CASSQDQDGYEQYF. CDR3 nucleotide sequence: TGTGCCAGCAGCCAAGATCAGGACGGCTACGAGCAGTACTTC.

The rearrangement uses TRBV6-1 and TRBJ2-3, with 7 bases that match TRBD2. Losses at the gene ends were 7 bases for V and 0 bases for J; bases not matched to a gene: 7. The germline V gene encodes CDR1 MNHNS and CDR2 SASEGT. The CDR3 sequence is 15 residues long. The CDR3 region is CASNLAGGSTDTQYF. As DNA, the CDR3 is TGTGCCAGCAATTTAGCGGGTGGAAGCACAGATACGCAGTATTTT.